This T cell receptor (beta chain) is from a study of monozygotic twins with cystic fibrosis. Overall study results and limits: J usage was most co-twin-similar in 8 of 16 pairs, V in 13. Clonality was generally low (median roughly 0.009), higher in the most severe patients.

V shed 3 bases and J shed 3 bases, with 17 bases lying between them. Germline V gene data show CDR1 as PRHDT and CDR2 as FYEKMQ (reference sequence). There are 16 residues in the CDR3. Libraries were prepared by immunoSEQ multiplex PCR; TCRdb keeps only in-frame clonotypes and omits some of them. There are some 32,000 clones in the sample; 92% occur only once, and over 0.7% lies in the top ten. A note on this clone: What it binds is unknown.

This sequence joins TRBV13 and TRBJ1-2; possible D gene TRBD1, 5 bases. The sequence was obtained from a girl aged 2 to 10 with cystic fibrosis. The material sequenced was blood. DNA of the CDR3: TGTGCCAGCAGCTTTGGGAGGGGTTGGAGTGACTATGGCTACACCTTC. It codes for CASSFGRGWSDYGYTF.